The clone carrying this TCR beta chain was observed many times. The sample is drawn from a study of T cells in Graves' hyperthyroidism and ophthalmopathy. Researchers amplified the TCR beta CDR3 regions from RNA transcripts. RT-PCR in the first round (using the HTBI primer set) targeted the TCR CDR3. TCRdb reprocessed the multiplex PCR reads with MiXCR, giving one entry per CDR3 protein. The data hold approximately 640,000 distinct CDR3 sequences, with 15% to 20% observed a single time. V was shortened by 6 bases and J by 3 bases, with 24 bases between the two germline ends. CDR1 MDHEN and CDR2 SYDVKM come from the germline V gene. This CDR3 comprises 17 residues.

The sample was blood. This chain links TRBV28 with TRBJ2-7, with a possible D match to TRBD2 (8 bases). This clonotype was obtained from a man aged 50-59 years with Graves' hyperthyroidism. In DNA form, the CDR3 reads TGTGCCAGCAGCCTTAGAGACAGGGTGGGACTAGTCTACGAGCAGTACTTC. Protein: CASSLRDRVGLVYEQYF.